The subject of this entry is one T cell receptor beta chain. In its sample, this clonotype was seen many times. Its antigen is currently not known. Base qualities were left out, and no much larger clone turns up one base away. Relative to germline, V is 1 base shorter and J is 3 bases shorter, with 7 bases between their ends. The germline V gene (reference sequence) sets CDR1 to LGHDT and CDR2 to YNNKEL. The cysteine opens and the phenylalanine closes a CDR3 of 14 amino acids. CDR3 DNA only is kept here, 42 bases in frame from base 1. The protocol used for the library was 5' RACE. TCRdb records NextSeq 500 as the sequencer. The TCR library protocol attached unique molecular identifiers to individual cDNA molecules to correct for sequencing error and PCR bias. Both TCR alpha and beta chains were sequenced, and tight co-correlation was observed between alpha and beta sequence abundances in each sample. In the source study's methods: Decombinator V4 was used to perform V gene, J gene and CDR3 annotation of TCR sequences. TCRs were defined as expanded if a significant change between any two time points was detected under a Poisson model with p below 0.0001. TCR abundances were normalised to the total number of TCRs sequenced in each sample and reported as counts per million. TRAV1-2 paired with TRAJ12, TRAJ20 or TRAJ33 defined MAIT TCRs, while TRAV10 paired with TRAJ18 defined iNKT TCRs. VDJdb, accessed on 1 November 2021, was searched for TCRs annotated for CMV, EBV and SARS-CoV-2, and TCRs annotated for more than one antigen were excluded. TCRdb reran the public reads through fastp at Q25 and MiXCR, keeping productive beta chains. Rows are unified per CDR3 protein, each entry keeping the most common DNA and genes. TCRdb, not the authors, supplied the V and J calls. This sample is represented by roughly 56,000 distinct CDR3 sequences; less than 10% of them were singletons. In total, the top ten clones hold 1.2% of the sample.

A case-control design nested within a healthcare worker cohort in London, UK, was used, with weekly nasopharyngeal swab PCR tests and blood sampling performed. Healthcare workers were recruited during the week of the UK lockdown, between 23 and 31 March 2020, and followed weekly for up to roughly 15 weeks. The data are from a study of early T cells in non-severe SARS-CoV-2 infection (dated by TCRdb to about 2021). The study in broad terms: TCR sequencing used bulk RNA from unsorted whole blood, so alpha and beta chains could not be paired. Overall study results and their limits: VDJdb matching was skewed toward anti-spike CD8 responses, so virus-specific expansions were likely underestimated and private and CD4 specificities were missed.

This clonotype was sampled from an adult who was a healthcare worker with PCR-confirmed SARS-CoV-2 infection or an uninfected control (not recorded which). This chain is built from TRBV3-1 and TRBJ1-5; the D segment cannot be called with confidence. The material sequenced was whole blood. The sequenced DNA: TGTGCCAGCAGCCAAGGGCCCTTCAATCAGCCCCAGCATTTT. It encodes CASSQGPFNQPQHF. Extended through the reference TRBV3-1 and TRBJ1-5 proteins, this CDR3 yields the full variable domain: DTAVSQTPKYLVTQMGNDKSIKCEQNLGHDTMYWYKQDSKKFLKIMFSYNNKELIINETVPNRFSPKSPDKAHLNLHINSLELGDSAVYFCASSQGPFNQPQHFGDGTRLSIL.